This T cell receptor (beta chain) is drawn from a study of T cells in narcolepsy. In germline, CDR1 is LNHNV, CDR2 YYDKDF (reference sequence). This CDR3 region has 16 residues. The V gene lost 2 bases and the J gene lost 5 bases, with 16 bases spanning the gap. Sequencing was performed with immunoSEQ multiplex PCR; in TCRdb, only in-frame clones are kept and a portion is missing. The table lists about 40,000 clones, around 88% of them singletons, with roughly 1.3% in the top ten. Comment on this clone: Antigen: not known.

Study observations and caveats: Comparing one patient's CSF and blood CD4+ clonotypes highlighted HCRT- and TRIB2-specific autoreactive clonotypes.

This TCR came from a human donor with narcolepsy. The J gene is TRBJ1-5, the V gene TRBV15; no firm D call. Sequencing was done on a sample of CD45RA- memory CD4+ T cells from PBMCs. Here the CDR3 reads CATSRTTNGRDQPQHF. DNA of the CDR3: TGTGCCACCAGCAGAACGACGAACGGGAGGGATCAGCCCCAGCATTTT. The entire variable domain, with the rest obtained from reference TRBV15 and TRBJ1-5, is as follows: DAMVIQNPRYQVTQFGKPVTLSCSQTLNHNVMYWYQQKSSQAPKLLFHYYDKDFNNEADTPDNFQSRRPNTSFCFLDIRSPGLGDTAMYLCATSRTTNGRDQPQHFGDGTRLSIL.